This T cell receptor (beta chain) was found in a study of post-analysis software for immune sequencing data. Study details: Courses of disease covered relapsing-remitting, secondary progressive and progressive-relapsing multiple sclerosis. Findings of the study overall: Elevated frequency relative to controls characterized roughly five TRBV segments in patients, TRBV5-6, TRBV5-1 and TRBV20-1 among them. Strong same-batch co-clustering of samples appeared with F measure clustering. Patients with multiple sclerosis recorded significantly lower normalized Chao1 diversity than controls, the study found.

V gave up 4 bases and J gave up 0 bases, with 26 bases separating them. This CDR3 spans 19 amino acids. Germline V lookup: CDR1 SQVTM, CDR2 ANQGSEA. The authors incorporated unique molecular identifiers into the TCR beta cDNA libraries. Using its own MiXCR run on the PCR reads, TCRdb lists one record per CDR3 protein. The sample yields hundreds of thousands of distinct CDR3 sequences, approximately 33% seen once. This clonotype has a handful of counts. Its target is not known. The TCR originated in a girl aged 5 to 17 with multiple sclerosis. J is TRBJ2-3 and V is TRBV29-1, with D unclear. The sample comprised blood. CDR3 loop: CSVGFGDGWWPPSTDTQYF. For the CDR3, the DNA is TGCAGCGTTGGATTTGGGGATGGGTGGTGGCCCCCTAGCACAGATACGCAGTATTTT.